Listed below are T cell receptor beta chains from one sample, sequenced in a study of monozygotic twins with inflammatory bowel disease. Each CDR3 protein gets one entry in TCRdb, which reprocessed the 5' RACE reads and gives no DNA. The sample yields about 420,000 distinct CDR3 sequences, of which the top ten take up around 2.3%. Sequencing was carried out using blood. The receptors derive from a human donor with ulcerative colitis or Crohn's disease, or a healthy co-twin of an affected twin (not recorded which). The CDR3 runs from the conserved cysteine through the conserved F or W.

V gene	J gene	CDR3 protein
TRBV6-5	TRBJ2-2	CASIKKGRFGTEELFF
TRBV7-2	TRBJ1-5	CASSLGSGGNQPQHF
TRBV4-2	TRBJ2-1	CASSQVAGSSYNEQFF
TRBV7-9	TRBJ1-2	CASSLGATGAYGYTF
TRBV5-1	TRBJ2-7	CASSPGQEFYEQYF
TRBV19	TRBJ1-2	CASTARDRISGYTF
TRBV4-1	TRBJ2-6	CASSQVMTVSGANVLTF
TRBV5-1	TRBJ2-1	CASSMPSGGDEQFF
TRBV5-6	TRBJ1-6	CASSGVKINSPLHF
TRBV4-3	TRBJ1-2	CASSQDGTGANYGYTF
TRBV24-1	TRBJ2-1	CATSDRGQFNEQFF
TRBV9	TRBJ2-3	CASSVEGGPTDTQYF
TRBV12-3/TRBV12-4	TRBJ1-2	CASTLGGLGGYTF
TRBV19	TRBJ2-3	CASSWTSGNHIPSTDTQYF
TRBV28	TRBJ2-1	CASSTTSYLNEQFF
TRBV29-1	TRBJ2-2	CSVQATRGFTGELFF
TRBV11-1	TRBJ2-6	CASSFPKAVLSGANVLTF
TRBV6-2/TRBV6-3	TRBJ2-3	CASTGGTWNTQYF
TRBV25-1	TRBJ1-2	CASSPGPAVRGYTF
TRBV3-1	TRBJ1-6	CASSQGLGGSKENSPLHF
TRBV19	TRBJ2-5	CASSTRAETQYF
TRBV6-1	TRBJ1-2	CASSREGQAVRNYGYTF
TRBV7-2	TRBJ1-1	CASSLGSGIGSTEAFF
TRBV20-1	TRBJ2-5	CSASGIGGGAGETQYF
TRBV3-1	TRBJ2-7	CASSQDHRDWSEQYF